This T cell receptor beta chain appears in the sequencing data of a study of T cells in Graves' hyperthyroidism and ophthalmopathy (dated by TCRdb to about 2019). Broadly, across the study: TCR V-J signatures able to tell the groups apart were searched for in a discovery cohort of 90 to 100 patients, of whom approximately 40 had Graves' ophthalmopathy and around 56 had stable Graves' hyperthyroidism. Whether ophthalmopathy could be predicted prospectively was tested in an independent validation cohort made up of fewer than 20 hyperthyroidism patients plus 17 patients who later progressed to ophthalmopathy. The approximately 97 discovery patients were randomly divided into training and test sets at a 7:3 ratio. The study also compared thyroid tissue and blood T-cell repertoires from more than 5 Graves' hyperthyroidism patients. After sampling, hyperthyroidism patients received methimazole starting at 30 mg daily, and ophthalmopathy patients received high-dose intravenous methylprednisolone. TCR Vbeta CDR3 sequencing of 120 to 150 peripheral blood samples (approximately 44 ophthalmopathy, around 80 hyperthyroidism and around 17 progressor patients) is reported in the paper.

As concerns this clonotype: Its target antigen remains unknown. No qualities accompany the bases; no much larger clone lies one base away.

Any patient with an uncontrolled infection, another autoimmune disease, pregnancy or lactation was excluded. Clinical symptoms, serum thyroxine and TRAb, thyroid ultrasound, and orbital computed tomography formed the basis for the diagnoses. Trizol reagent was used to extract total RNA, and RNA quality was then checked on an Agilent 2100 Bioanalyzer. Sequences DFQATT (CDR1) and SNEGSKA (CDR2) are obtained from the germline V gene (reference sequence). Compared with germline, V lacks 2 bases and J lacks 5 bases; bases without a gene match: 2. From cysteine to phenylalanine, the CDR3 is 12 amino acids long. The retained sequence is limited to the CDR3, 36 bases, with the frame set at the first base. What the research found in general, with its limitations: Most expanded thyroid clonotypes (frequency above 0.001) were also detected in blood, suggesting blood repertoires may reflect thyroid immune responses. In validation, progression to ophthalmopathy was predicted by the model with around 71% sensitivity and around 76% specificity, a median of around 5.9 months before onset. No statistical method was used to set the sample size in advance, and investigators knew the group allocation. Ophthalmopathy was separated from stable hyperthyroidism by a 13 V-J signature model, with 87.88% sensitivity and approximately 84% specificity obtained in cross-validation and 80%/75% obtained in testing.

The TCR beta CDR3 regions were amplified from RNA transcripts. For the first round of RT-PCR on the TCR CDR3, the HTBI primer set was used together with the Qiagen OneStep RT-PCR kit. Libraries were constructed in a second round of multiplex PCR, after which size selection and purification were carried out. Libraries were sequenced paired-end with 100 bp reads on an Illumina HiSeq2000. Per the source publication's procedure: SOAPnuke was used to process the raw data, with reads discarded if the reads contained adapters or uncalled bases, had a mean Phred below 15, or lacked an exact constant-primer or identifier match. High-quality paired reads were merged using COPE v1.2.5, and each unique nucleotide sequence was defined as a clonotype. MiTCR v1.1 was used to align clonotypes to the IMGT TRBV, TRBD and TRBJ reference segments. The analysis included only V-J combinations with a frequency above 0.0001, which together covered around 99% of the repertoires. The TCS score was defined as F50 (clonal expansion) divided by E x V (chaos), with BLOSUM62-based TCRdist calculated between CDR3 peptides within each V-J. Welch's t-statistics and random forest reduced several hundred V-J features to under 15, which were used in a naive Bayes classifier (R e1071). Thyroid-blood repertoire similarity was quantified with the Morisita-Horn index. TCRdb reprocessing: public reads trimmed at Q25 with fastp, clones called with MiXCR, in-frame beta chains kept. Rows are combined by CDR3 protein, so each entry shows the most common genes and DNA. TCRdb, not the original authors, processed these V and J calls. For this sample the table gives 550,000 to 600,000 distinct CDR3 sequences, of which roughly 46% were detected only once. The biggest ten clones account for over 15% of the sample.

The chain is made from TRBV20-1 and TRBJ2-7; 8 bases in between match TRBD1. The specimen sequenced was peripheral blood or thyroid tissue (not recorded which). The receptor was isolated from an adult woman with Graves' disease, either hyperthyroidism or ophthalmopathy (not recorded which). In nucleotides, the sequence is TGCAGTGCTAGAAGGGACAGGCACGAGCAGTACTTC. Translated, it gives CSARRDRHEQYF.